This TCR beta chain is from a study of T-cell memory formation after mild COVID-19 (dated by TCRdb to about 2021). Background on the whole study: Most TCR sequence clusters were specific to one of the two donors. In a couple of donors, T-cell clones that expanded and contracted after mild COVID-19 were tracked by sequencing TCRalpha and TCRbeta repertoires over time. The cohort comprised two young, previously healthy adult volunteers, one female and one male.

Sequencing used an Illumina NovaSeq 6000. cDNA libraries for TCRalpha and TCRbeta were prepared by 5'RACE using constant-segment primers, with sample barcodes and unique molecular identifiers added. Trizol reagent was used to extract RNA from every sample. Libraries were amplified in two PCR steps, with a second sample barcode and Illumina TruSeq adapters added in the second step. Sequencing of libraries was performed on an Illumina NovaSeq with 2 x 150 bp paired-end reads. The paper's processing steps were these. Reads were demultiplexed and collapsed into UMI-guided consensus sequences with migec v1.2.7. Using mixcr v2.1.11, UMI consensuses were aligned to TRA and TRB V and J templates and then assembled into clonotypes. A clonotype was counted as expanded or contracted only if both edgeR and NoisET called the change significant, with noise models trained on biological replicates. For edgeR calls, the cutoffs were a false discovery rate-adjusted p below 0.01 and a log2 fold-change threshold of 1. PCA with hierarchical clustering of max-normalized trajectories of the 1000 most abundant clonotypes was used as exploratory dynamics analysis. Separately sequenced CD4+ and CD8+ repertoires were used to assign a CD4 or CD8 phenotype to each responding clone. The raw public reads went through TCRdb reprocessing: fastp at Q25, MiXCR clone calling, in-frame beta chains kept. For every CDR3 protein sequence, its rows merge into one entry that carries the most common genes and DNA. The V and J calls were determined by TCRdb, not by the authors. For this sample the table gives about 450,000 distinct CDR3 sequences, of which more than 20% were detected only once. Around 12% of the sample goes to the ten largest clones.

Ficoll-Paque density gradient centrifugation was used to isolate PBMCs. Study-wide findings and limitations: Contracting CD4+ clones were found mainly in CM and EM memory subsets, while CD8+ clones were enriched in EMRA. The study covered only a couple of mild cases, and larger cohorts including severe cases with pre-infection samples were considered necessary. SARS-CoV-2 specificity of the second-wave clones peaking on day 37 was not confirmed. Balanced CD4/CD8 phenotypes were observed for clones contracting from day 15 to 85, whereas a bias towards CD4+ was observed for a second wave of clones expanding from day 15 to 37. Some responding clones were detected in pre-infection memory, which suggested that pre-existing cross-reactive memory T cells had joined the SARS-CoV-2 response.

Unmatched junction bases come to 9, with V trimmed by 3 bases and J by 5 bases. CDR3 length: 17 amino acids, cysteine to phenylalanine. Only the CDR3 part of the read is kept: 51 bases, read in frame from the first base. This clonotype was picked up many times. The antigen it binds to is not known. No base quality values were provided; no much bigger clone lies one nucleotide off. This sequence was found in an adult woman who had mild COVID-19 (a few samples of this study predate the infection). The sample titles of this study are shuffled in the database, so cell type and time point are left out; the donor was told from shared clones. Here the chain combines TRBV12-3 or TRBV12-4 and TRBJ2-1; 11 of the junction bases match TRBD2. The source material was PBMCs or a T cell subset sorted from them (not recorded which). CDR3 sequence: CASSFPTRLAGNNEQFF. The sequenced DNA: TGTGCCAGCAGTTTTCCCACGAGACTAGCGGGAAACAATGAGCAGTTCTTC.